Following are 30 T cell receptor beta chains from one sample sequenced in a study of cytomegalovirus exposure and HLA in healthy donors. The PCR contained 60 Vbeta and 13 Jbeta primers. Sequenced by immunoSEQ multiplex PCR; TCRdb stores in-frame clones only, minus some. The data show around 88,000 clones, under 85% seen once. Specimen: PBMCs. The receptor source for this set is a woman in her forties in good health and CMV-seropositive.

The rearrangement joins TRBV20-1 to TRBJ2-1; tentatively, D is TRBD1 (6 bases). This CDR3 spans 11 amino acids. V gave up 4 bases and J gave up 9 bases, with 10 bases separating them. Per the germline V gene, CDR1 is DFQATT and CDR2 is SNEGSKA (reference sequence). CDR3 protein: CSAMTGLEQFF. CDR3 coding DNA: TGCAGTGCTATGACAGGCCTTGAGCAGTTCTTC.

This chain connects TRBV7-8 to TRBJ2-7, with D possibly being TRBD2 (5 bases). The CDR3 has 14 residues. Germline-derived CDR1 and CDR2 are SGHVS and FQNEAQ. V was clipped by 2 bases and J by 5 bases, with 13 bases between them. CDR3 protein: CASSLQWLANEQYF. CDR3 DNA sequence: TGTGCCAGCAGCTTACAGTGGCTAGCTAACGAGCAGTACTTC.

The CDR3 nucleotides read TGTGCCAGCAGCTTAGGCGGGGGAGCCCCCTACGAGCAGTACTTC. The encoded protein is CASSLGGGAPYEQYF. The chain links TRBV7-2 to TRBJ2-7; 7 bases match TRBD2. V lost 1 base and J lost 2; bases outside the gene matches: 5. This CDR3 region has 15 residues. CDR1 SGHTA and CDR2 FQGNSA come from the germline V gene.

The rearrangement links TRBV11-2 to TRBJ1-2; the D gene is possibly TRBD1 (6 bases). Germline V gene data show CDR1 as SGHAT and CDR2 as FQNNGV. Trimming removed 1 base at V and 2 bases at J, with 11 bases between. This CDR3 contains 15 residues. This CDR3 is CASSLGIQGNYGYTF. The CDR3 DNA reads as TGTGCCAGCAGCTTAGGTATACAGGGAAACTATGGCTACACCTTC.

This chain connects TRBV7-8 to TRBJ2-1; possible D gene TRBD2, 6 bases. V lost 4 bases to trimming and J lost 10 bases, with 8 bases between them. Germline CDR1 and CDR2: SGHVS and FQNEAQ. This CDR3 region has 11 residues. CDR3 DNA sequence: TGTGCCAGCAGCTATAGCGGAGAGCAGTTCTTC. Its protein product is CASSYSGEQFF.

This clone was picked up one time. The chain combines TRBV7-9 with TRBJ2-1; TRBD2 agrees at 10 bases. The ends lost 6 bases at V and 7 bases at J; junction bases unmatched: 9. The CDR3 has 15 amino acids. CDR1 and CDR2 from the germline V gene are SEHNR and FQNEAQ (reference sequence). The CDR3 DNA is TGTGCCAGCAGTTACGCTTCTAGCGGGAGAAATGAGCAGTTCTTC. Protein: CASSYASSGRNEQFF.

This rearrangement joins TRBV6-1 to TRBJ2-3; tentative D call: TRBD2 (6 bases). The CDR3 spans 15 residues. V was trimmed by 6 bases and J by 1 base, leaving 14 bases between them. CDR1 is MNHNS, CDR2 SASEGT, per germline. The CDR3 sequence: CASSQFTGGTDTQYF. The DNA of the CDR3 is TGTGCCAGCAGCCAGTTCACGGGAGGCACAGATACGCAGTATTTT.

This sequence joins TRBV19 and TRBJ2-1, with 7 positions matching TRBD2. Trimming took 1 base from V and 3 from J; bases not matched to a gene: 3. This CDR3 has 15 residues. Germline V gene lookup returns CDR1 LNHDA and CDR2 SQIVND (reference sequence). The CDR3 here is CASSIGLADYNEQFF. CDR3 sequence (DNA): TGTGCCAGTAGTATAGGGCTAGCGGACTACAATGAGCAGTTCTTC. The full variable domain, in which reference TRBV19 and TRBJ2-1 provide the parts outside the CDR3, is DGGITQSPKYLFRKEGQNVTLSCEQNLNHDAMYWYRQDPGQGLRLIYYSQIVNDFQKGDIAEGYSVSREKKESFPLTVTSAQKNPTAFYLCASSIGLADYNEQFFGPGTRLTVL.

The chain employs TRBV12-5 and TRBJ2-5, with D maybe TRBD1 (5 bases). The J call is uncertain, as TRBJ2-7 better fits the DNA end. This CDR3 has 13 residues. The V gene's germline CDR1 is LGHNT and CDR2 FRNRAP. DNA of the CDR3: TGTGCTAGTGGTTCCCCCGACAGTTACGAGCAGTACTTC. It codes for CASGSPDSYEQYF.

The J gene is TRBJ2-3, the V gene TRBV18; 10 bases fit TRBD2. The V gene's germline CDR1 is KGHSH and CDR2 LQKENI. The CDR3 is made up of 16 amino acids. V shed 6 bases, J shed 0 bases, and the junction held 6 bases outside the gene matches. CDR3 bases: TGTGCCAGCTCCGGGGGACTAGCGATTAGCACAGATACGCAGTATTTT. Encoded protein: CASSGGLAISTDTQYF.

The chain employs TRBV28 and TRBJ1-2, with D possibly matching TRBD1 (5 bases). This CDR3 has 14 residues. With 8 bases removed from V and 4 bases from J, the gap between germline ends came to 17 bases. Germline V gene data show CDR1 as MDHEN and CDR2 as SYDVKM. The CDR3 here is CASRPVGVGYGYTF. DNA of the CDR3: TGTGCCAGCCGACCGGTAGGGGTCGGCTATGGCTACACCTTC.

The chain employs TRBV18 and TRBJ2-3; a possible D gene is TRBD2 (5 bases). From germline, CDR1 is KGHSH and CDR2 LQKENI. V lost 0 bases and J 4 bases, leaving 11 bases between the germline ends. The CDR3 has 15 residues. The CDR3 DNA reads TGTGCCAGCTCACCACCTGGTGAGGGAGCAGATACGCAGTATTTT. Residues: CASSPPGEGADTQYF.

The J gene is TRBJ1-2, the V gene TRBV18; a possible D gene is TRBD1 (6 bases). Germline V lookup: CDR1 KGHSH, CDR2 LQKENI. This CDR3 comprises 16 residues. V gave up 2 bases and J gave up 4 bases, with 17 bases separating them. The CDR3 here is CASSPSQQGGGYGYTF. The DNA for the CDR3 is TGTGCCAGCTCACCAAGCCAACAGGGAGGGGGCTATGGCTACACCTTC.

The genes are TRBV5-1 and TRBJ2-7, with TRBD1 as a possible D gene (6 bases). This CDR3 comprises 15 residues. The V and J ends lost 4 bases and 3 bases respectively, with 17 bases between them. Germline CDR1 reads SGHRS; CDR2 reads YFSETQ. The CDR3 DNA reads as TGCGCCAGCAGCAATATGCGGACAGAAATCTACGAGCAGTACTTC. Its translation is CASSNMRTEIYEQYF.

This clone was seen only once. The chain combines TRBV21-1 with TRBJ2-5; TRBD1 is taken as the D call from the table, unchecked against the DNA. The DNA end lines up better with TRBJ2-7; the J call may be wrong. TRBV21-1 is a recognized pseudogene. This CDR3 comprises 12 residues. For the CDR3, the DNA is TGTGCCAGCAGCAAATGGGCCTACGAGCAGTACTTC. Protein sequence: CASSKWAYEQYF.

This clone was counted a few times. The gene calls are TRBV5-1 and TRBJ1-5; 7 nucleotides match TRBD1. The V and J ends lost 4 bases and 7 bases, in that order; junction bases with no gene match: 5. Germline CDR1 reads SGHRS; CDR2 reads YFSETQ. This CDR3 comprises 13 residues. CDR3 residues: CASSRTGRQPQHF. Written as DNA, the CDR3 is TGCGCCAGCAGCAGGACAGGCAGGCAGCCCCAGCATTTT.

The rearrangement links TRBV5-8 to TRBJ1-5, with 7 nucleotides matching TRBD1. The V and J ends lost 0 bases and 6 bases, in that order; junction bases with no gene match: 0. Germline assignment: CDR1 SGHTS and CDR2 YDEGEE. CDR3 size: 13 residues. DNA of the CDR3: TGTGCCAGCAGCTTGGAGGGGGCTCAGCCCCAGCATTTT. Translated: CASSLEGAQPQHF.

The CDR3 is CASSLIRPGQGYNEQFF. The CDR3 coding sequence is TGTGCCAGCAGCTTGATTCGACCGGGACAGGGTTACAATGAGCAGTTCTTC. This rearrangement joins TRBV5-6 to TRBJ2-1, with 9 bases fitting TRBD1. This CDR3 region has 17 residues. The V and J ends lost 1 base and 4 bases, in that order; junction bases with no gene match: 9. Germline assignment: CDR1 SGHDT and CDR2 YYEEEE. The entire variable domain, with the rest obtained from reference TRBV5-6 and TRBJ2-1, is as follows: DAGVTQSPTHLIKTRGQQVTLRCSPKSGHDTVSWYQQALGQGPQFIFQYYEEEERQRGNFPDRFSGHQFPNYSSELNVNALLLGDSALYLCASSLIRPGQGYNEQFFGPGTRLTVL.

The gene calls are TRBV14 and TRBJ2-7; TRBD2 matches 8 bases. Germline loops: CDR1 SGHDN, CDR2 FVKESK. Trimming cost V 3 bases and J 12 bases; bases outside gene matches: 7. The CDR3 is 12 residues long. As DNA, the CDR3 is TGTGCCAGCAGCCAGATGGGACTAGTTTCGTACTTC. Its translation is CASSQMGLVSYF.

The V gene is TRBV12-5, the J gene TRBJ1-5; 8 nucleotides agree with TRBD1. The CDR3 is 16 amino acids. Germline values: CDR1 LGHNT, CDR2 FRNRAP. After removal of 3 bases from V and 5 bases from J, the junction contained 9 bases not matched to a gene. The CDR3 loop reads CASGFFGAGGDQPQHF. DNA for the CDR3: TGTGCTAGTGGTTTTTTTGGGGCAGGGGGCGATCAGCCCCAGCATTTT. Drawing the rest from reference TRBV12-5 and TRBJ1-5, the complete variable domain is DARVTQTPRHKVTEMGQEVTMRCQPILGHNTVFWYRQTMMQGLELLAYFRNRAPLDDSGMPKDRFSAEMPDATLATLKIQPSEPRDSAVYFCASGFFGAGGDQPQHFGDGTRLSIL.

This clone occurred a few times. The chain has TRBV5-6 and TRBJ1-2, with TRBD1 matching 7 bases. Germline V gives CDR1 SGHDT, CDR2 YYEEEE. V gave up 3 bases and J gave up 2 bases; unmatched junction bases: 4. CDR3 length: 14 amino acids. CDR3 amino acids: CASSYRGENYGYTF. The CDR3 DNA sequence: TGTGCCAGCAGCTACAGGGGAGAAAACTATGGCTACACCTTC.

The rearrangement links TRBV5-4 to TRBJ2-2; 15 nucleotides match TRBD2. The ends lost 4 bases at V and 4 bases at J; junction bases unmatched: 5. This CDR3 is 17 amino acids long. Germline CDR1 SGHNT, CDR2 YYREEE (reference sequence). CDR3 loop: CASSIGLAGGGTGELFF. DNA of the CDR3: TGTGCCAGCAGCATCGGACTAGCGGGAGGGGGCACCGGGGAGCTGTTTTTT.

V usage is TRBV25-1 and J usage is TRBJ2-2; 10 positions match TRBD1. CDR1 and CDR2 (germline): MGHDK, SYGVNS. The V segment lost 2 bases and the J segment 10 bases; nucleotides outside the gene matches: 10. The CDR3 is 16 residues long. In nucleotides, the CDR3 is TGTGCCAGCAGTGAAGCAGGGACAGGGGCTCGAGAGGAGCTGTTTTTT. This encodes CASSEAGTGAREELFF.

The sample holds a few counts of this clone. The chain uses TRBV29-1 and TRBJ2-7; unclear D gene. The CDR3 runs to 11 residues. Trimming stripped 4 bases from V and 3 bases from J, with 7 bases between. Germline V CDR1 and CDR2: SQVTM, ANQGSEA. The CDR3 here is CSVVNSYEQYF. CDR3 sequence (DNA): TGCAGCGTTGTTAACAGCTACGAGCAGTACTTC.

The chain recombines TRBV15 with TRBJ2-1, with TRBD1 matching 7 bases. V gave up 9 bases and J gave up 4 bases; unmatched junction bases: 9. The CDR3 extends over 14 amino acids. In germline, CDR1 is LNHNV, CDR2 YYDKDF (reference sequence). CDR3 DNA: TGTGCCACGAGAGGCACAGGGGAGTACAATGAGCAGTTCTTC. This gives the protein CATRGTGEYNEQFF.

The J gene is TRBJ1-5, the V gene TRBV19, with TRBD1 matching 7 bases. This CDR3 has 15 residues. Germline CDR1 reads LNHDA; CDR2 reads SQIVND (reference sequence). V lost 4 bases to trimming and J lost 4 bases; unmatched junction nucleotides: 7. The CDR3 sequence: CASSKGTVMNQPQHF. The CDR3 DNA follows: TGTGCCAGTAGTAAAGGGACAGTGATGAATCAGCCCCAGCATTTT.

This clone was seen many times. The rearrangement joins TRBV27 to TRBJ1-4, with TRBD1 matching 9 bases. J gave up 8 bases and V 5 bases, and 6 bases lay outside the gene matches. This CDR3 is 14 amino acids long. Germline CDR1 MNHEY, CDR2 SMNVEV (reference sequence). This chain's CDR3 is CASSLGQGVEKLFF. CDR3 coding DNA: TGTGCCAGCAGTCTGGGACAGGGCGTAGAAAAACTGTTTTTT.

This chain links TRBV5-5 with TRBJ2-1, with 14 bases that match TRBD2. The CDR3 is made up of 17 amino acids. CDR1 and CDR2 (germline): SGHKS, YYEKEE (reference sequence). V gave up 4 bases and J gave up 8 bases; unmatched junction bases: 11. Written as DNA, the CDR3 is TGTGCCAGCAGCCCTCCGACTAGCGGGAGGGCCAACTATGAGCAGTTCTTC. It codes for CASSPPTSGRANYEQFF.

Of note for this clone: Other DNA sequences in this specimen translate into the identical CDR3. The chain carries TRBV5-1 and TRBJ2-2, with 12 bases matching TRBD2. This CDR3 has 18 amino acids. V gave up 3 bases and J gave up 5 bases; unmatched junction bases: 11. The germline gives CDR1 SGHRS, CDR2 YFSETQ. Written as DNA, the CDR3 is TGCGCCAGCAGCTCCCTACCCAGACTAGCGGGAGATACCGGGGAGCTGTTTTTT. It yields the protein CASSSLPRLAGDTGELFF.

V gene TRBV4-1 combines with J gene TRBJ2-7; D gene unclear. The germline gives CDR1 MGHRA, CDR2 YSYEKL. CDR3 length: 14 amino acids. V was trimmed by 1 base and J by 1 base, leaving 8 bases between them. The CDR3 DNA reads as TGCGCCAGCAGCCAAGTTGAGAATTCCTACGAGCAGTACTTC. It encodes CASSQVENSYEQYF.